A selection of T cell receptor beta chains follows, all from one sample in a study of T cells in Graves' hyperthyroidism and ophthalmopathy. TCRdb itself ran the multiplex PCR reads through MiXCR, one entry per CDR3 protein. The data show about 500,000 distinct CDR3 sequences, around 43% seen once. The sequenced sample was peripheral blood or thyroid tissue (not recorded which). Every receptor here comes from an adult woman with Graves' disease, either hyperthyroidism or ophthalmopathy (not recorded which). CDR3s include the opening cysteine and the closing phenylalanine or tryptophan. The order of the fields is CDR3 length, V gene, J gene, D gene, clone size, CDR3 DNA, CDR3 protein. The D gene is left open where the match is weak. Clone sizes are given selectively: once, few, many, or a class where the clone is expanded.

14	TRBV20-1	TRBJ2-3	NA	NA	TGCAGTGCTAGACCGTCTAGTGGGATAGATACGCAGTATTTT	CSARPSSGIDTQYF
14	TRBV7-6	TRBJ2-2	TRBD2	many	TGTGCCAGCAGCTGGACTAGCGGCACCGGGGAGCTGTTTTTT	CASSWTSGTGELFF
15	TRBV24-1	TRBJ1-5	TRBD1	NA	TGTGCCACCAGCTCTGACAGGGTCGGTTTTCAGCCCCAGCATTTT	CATSSDRVGFQPQHF
14	TRBV5-6	TRBJ2-7	TRBD2	NA	TGTGCCAGCAGTCCGAGCGGGAGGACGTACGAGCAGTACTTC	CASSPSGRTYEQYF
14	TRBV4-3	TRBJ1-6	NA	many	TGCGCCAGCAGTGTCTCCGGAGAGGGTTCACCCCTCCACTTT	CASSVSGEGSPLHF
13	TRBV7-9	TRBJ2-7	NA	NA	TGTGCCAGCAGCTCCGGGGCAGCAAACGAGCAGTACTTC	CASSSGAANEQYF
12	TRBV19	TRBJ1-1	NA	NA	TGTGCCAGTAGTATTGGGCAAGCTGAAGCTTTCTTT	CASSIGQAEAFF
14	TRBV10-3	TRBJ2-7	NA	many	TGTGCCATCAGTGAGTCGTCCTTGGGGTACGAGCAGTACTTC	CAISESSLGYEQYF
14	TRBV12-3/TRBV12-4	TRBJ1-5	NA	NA	TGTGCCAGCTCTACAGGGTTTCTCAATCAGCCCCAGCATTTT	CASSTGFLNQPQHF
12	TRBV29-1	TRBJ2-1	NA	NA	TGCAGCGTGTTGGAGCGGTTCAATGAGCAGTTCTTC	CSVLERFNEQFF
16	TRBV19	TRBJ1-5	NA	NA	TGTGCTAGAGAGCGTCGGGGATTGGGTAGCAATCAGCCCCAGCATTTT	CARERRGLGSNQPQHF
13	TRBV29-1	TRBJ2-5	NA	NA	TGCAGCGCCGCACAGGGACCACAAGAGACCCAGTACTTC	CSAAQGPQETQYF
15	TRBV29-1	TRBJ2-5	TRBD2	many	TGCAGCGTTGTCAGCGGGGGCAGGGCCCAAGAGACCCAGTACTTC	CSVVSGGRAQETQYF
15	TRBV7-2	TRBJ1-4	TRBD1	NA	TGTGCCAGCAGCTCCGGACAGGGGAGAGGTGAAAAACTGTTTTTT	CASSSGQGRGEKLFF
15	TRBV2	TRBJ2-2	NA	many	TGTGCCAGCACGAGGGGGTCGGCGAACACCGGGGAGCTGTTTTTT	CASTRGSANTGELFF
15	TRBV10-2	TRBJ1-5	TRBD1	NA	TGCGCCAGCAGTGCCGGGACAGCGGGACGTCAGCCCCAGCATTTT	CASSAGTAGRQPQHF
14	TRBV10-3	TRBJ1-1	TRBD1	NA	TGTGCCAGTGAACTTGACAGGGCGAACACTGAAGCTTTCTTT	CASELDRANTEAFF
12	TRBV20-1	TRBJ2-3	NA	NA	TGCAGTGCTAGGGGGTCAGGAGATACGCAGTATTTT	CSARGSGDTQYF
13	TRBV19	TRBJ1-2	NA	many	TGTGCCAGTAGTATCGGCAGGGACTATGGCTACACCTTC	CASSIGRDYGYTF
13	TRBV7-9	TRBJ1-3	NA	NA	TGTGCCAGCACCCTAGGGGGTACCCACACCATATATTTT	CASTLGGTHTIYF
13	TRBV15	TRBJ1-5	TRBD1	NA	TGTGCCACCAGGACAGGGGGCAATCAGCCCCAGCATTTT	CATRTGGNQPQHF
15	TRBV19	TRBJ1-6	TRBD1	many	TGTGCCAGTATGACAGGGGACAGAATACATTCACCCCTCCACTTT	CASMTGDRIHSPLHF
14	TRBV7-9	TRBJ1-2	NA	NA	TGCGCCAGCACCCATAGCGGGAGGGGCGACGGCTACACCTTC	CASTHSGRGDGYTF
16	TRBV7-3	TRBJ1-6	NA	NA	TGTGCCAGCAGCTTATCAGTTCGGGGGGCAGGTTCACCCCTCCACTTT	CASSLSVRGAGSPLHF
18	TRBV5-6	TRBJ1-5	NA	many	TGTGCCAGCAGCCTGACCGTCACAGGGAGATATAGCAATCAGCCCCAGCATTTT	CASSLTVTGRYSNQPQHF
16	TRBV20-1	TRBJ1-5	TRBD1	many	TGCAGTGCTAGAGATCTAGGGACAGGCCGCAATCAGCCCCAGCATTTT	CSARDLGTGRNQPQHF
13	TRBV6-2/TRBV6-3	TRBJ2-2	NA	few	TGTGCCAGCAGTTATGGAGGGCCGGCGGAGCTGTTTTTT	CASSYGGPAELFF
14	TRBV10-3	TRBJ1-3	NA	NA	TGTGCCATCAGTTTATCAGGGACTGGAAACACCATATATTTT	CAISLSGTGNTIYF
14	TRBV18	TRBJ2-5	NA	NA	TGTGCCAGCTCGGGACTCCCCTCCTACAATGAGCAGTACTTC	CASSGLPSYNEQYF
15	TRBV7-2	TRBJ1-5	NA	many	TGTGCCAGCAGCCCTGACGGATTGAACAATCAGCCCCAGCATTTT	CASSPDGLNNQPQHF
15	TRBV15	TRBJ2-5	NA	NA	TGTGCCACCAGCCCTACCCGGGACACTCAAGAGACCCAGTACTTC	CATSPTRDTQETQYF
13	TRBV7-9	TRBJ1-5	NA	NA	TGTGCCAGCAGTGTTGGATGGGATCAGCCCCAGCATTTT	CASSVGWDQPQHF
16	TRBV29-1	TRBJ2-5	TRBD1	few	TGCAGCGTTGTACCTAACAGGGGGCGAGGAGGAGAGACCCAGTACTTC	CSVVPNRGRGGETQYF
15	TRBV27	TRBJ1-6	TRBD1	NA	TGTGCCAGCAGGACCTCGACAGGGGTGATTTCACCCCTCCACTTT	CASRTSTGVISPLHF
13	TRBV7-3	TRBJ1-6	NA	NA	TGTGCCAGCAGCTTCCAGGAGGGTTCACCCCTCCACTTT	CASSFQEGSPLHF
12	TRBV7-2	TRBJ1-2	NA	NA	TGTGCCAGCCGAGGGGGAAGGGGCGACTACACCTTC	CASRGGRGDYTF
14	TRBV29-1	TRBJ2-7	TRBD2	NA	TGCAGCGCTGACTCGACTAGCGGGAGTTACGAGCAGTACTTC	CSADSTSGSYEQYF
16	TRBV6-1	TRBJ2-5	TRBD1	NA	TGTGCCAGCAGTGAAGAACCGACAGGGGGCAAGGAGACCCAGTACTTC	CASSEEPTGGKETQYF
14	TRBV7-8	TRBJ2-5	NA	NA	TGTGCCAGCAGCTTTGTAAGAGGGGGAGAGACCCAGTACTTC	CASSFVRGGETQYF
19	TRBV7-3	TRBJ2-6	TRBD1	NA	TGTGCCAGCAGCTTCGCTTCGGAACCCACAGGGGGCTGGGCCAACGTCCTGACTTTC	CASSFASEPTGGWANVLTF
12	TRBV7-2	TRBJ2-7	TRBD1	NA	TGTGCCAGCAACCGACAGGGGGCCGAGCAGTACTTC	CASNRQGAEQYF
14	TRBV7-2	TRBJ2-5	NA	many	TGTGCCAGCAGCCGGGGGCGGCAACAAGAGACCCAGTACTTC	CASSRGRQQETQYF
15	TRBV9	TRBJ1-2	NA	NA	TGTGCCAGCAGCCTGCTCTACCCTCAGGTAGATGGCTACACCTTC	CASSLLYPQVDGYTF
14	TRBV20-1	TRBJ2-5	TRBD1	NA	TGCAGTGCCTGGGACAGGGTAGGTTACGAGACCCAGTACTTC	CSAWDRVGYETQYF
15	TRBV7-9	TRBJ2-7	NA	NA	TGTGCCAGCAGCTTTTTGGCCAGCGCCTATAACGAGCAGTACTTC	CASSFLASAYNEQYF